The T cell receptor beta chain described here comes from a study of graft-versus-host responses after intestinal transplantation. At the level of the study: Recipients were all induced with anti-thymocyte globulin, then given tacrolimus and steroids for 3 to 4 years. The study's findings and limits: The highest levels of circulating GvH clones went along with early declines in HvG clones after transplant. Present in recipient marrow, GvH clones included some that appeared first in ileum or blood. High graft-versus-host to host-versus-graft clonal ratios were seen in allografts of patients with graft-donor T cell macrochimerism.

Regarding this clone: Its antigen is currently unknown.

Some clones are missing from TCRdb's copy, which holds only in-frame ones; the method was immunoSEQ multiplex PCR. The sample lists about 70,000 clones, 90% occurring once. V gave up 5 bases and J gave up 3 bases, with 13 bases separating them. Germline V gene sequence: CDR1 GTSNPN, CDR2 SVGIG (reference sequence). The CDR3 loop spans 13 amino acids. The sample in question was unstimulated CD8+ T cells sorted from spleen or lymph node cells, obtained before transplant. This chain joins TRBV30 and TRBJ1-1; tentatively, D is TRBD1 (5 bases). The origin of this receptor is a human donor who was the organ donor for an intestinal transplant. This chain's CDR3 is CAWSGGVDTEAFF. As DNA, the CDR3 is TGTGCCTGGTCGGGGGGAGTGGACACTGAAGCTTTCTTT.